These 18 T cell receptor beta chains were sequenced from one sample in a study of CD8 T cells in ankylosing spondylitis. MiXCR, run by TCRdb on the 5' RACE reads, gives a single entry per CDR3 protein. The profile shows 25,000 to 35,000 distinct CDR3 sequences, approximately 7.1% of them singletons. The sequencing sample was made of blood, either unsorted or a sorted T cell fraction (not recorded which). These receptors were obtained from a male donor with ankylosing spondylitis or in good health (not recorded which).

This clonotype was seen more than once but under ten times. The rearrangement uses TRBV5-1 and TRBJ2-7; 10 bases are a match to TRBD1. Germline values: CDR1 SGHRS, CDR2 YFSETQ. Trimming at V came to 1 base and at J to 2 bases, leaving 12 bases not matched to a gene. The CDR3 spans 18 residues. CDR3 residues: CASSLSPEGTGEAYEQYF. CDR3 sequence (DNA): TGCGCCAGCAGCTTGTCGCCCGAAGGGACAGGGGAAGCCTACGAGCAGTACTTC.

This clonotype has ten or more counts. CDR3 region: CASSWGLAERTYEQYF. CDR3 nucleotide sequence: TGTGCCAGCAGTTGGGGACTAGCCGAACGTACCTACGAGCAGTACTTC. This chain connects TRBV12-3 or TRBV12-4 to TRBJ2-7; 9 bases match TRBD2. After removal of 4 bases from V and 2 bases from J, the junction contained 9 bases not matched to a gene. The CDR3 has 16 amino acids.

This clonotype rates as medium-sized. The chain joins TRBV7-1 to TRBJ2-1, with TRBD2 matching over 11 bases. TRBV7-1 is an ORF; its function is uncertain. The junction had 24 bases not matched to a gene; V was cut back by 6 bases and J by 2 bases. The CDR3 extends over 22 amino acids. CDR3 loop: CASSSRADTGTSGFPTYNEQFF. CDR3 bases: TGTGCCAGCAGTTCTCGGGCAGACACCGGGACTAGCGGTTTCCCTACCTACAATGAGCAGTTCTTC.

This clonotype was observed many times. The rearrangement joins TRBV6-5 to TRBJ2-2; D is possibly TRBD1 or TRBD2 (6 bases each). The CDR3 is 16 residues long. CDR1 and CDR2 (germline): MNHEY, SVGAGI. V lost 4 bases and J lost 4, with 16 bases in between. DNA of the CDR3: TGTGCCAGCAGTTTTAATCCGGGGGCCTCCACCGGGGAGCTGTTTTTT. The encoded protein is CASSFNPGASTGELFF.

V is TRBV7-3 and J is TRBJ2-1; D unresolved. Germline lookup yields CDR1 SGHTA and CDR2 FQGTGA. The CDR3 is 13 residues long. Trimming pared 11 bases from V and 5 bases from J, leaving 16 bases between. For the CDR3, the DNA is TGTGCCTCGACGGCCGGGTCAGACAATGAGCAGTTCTTC. Its protein is CASTAGSDNEQFF.

There are a few counts of this clonotype. The genes are TRBV3-1 and TRBJ2-1; the match to TRBD2 covers 10 bases. The CDR3 is 15 amino acids. Germline CDR1 and CDR2: LGHDT and YNNKEL (reference sequence). V shed 2 bases and J 5 bases; nucleotides not matched to a gene: 3. In DNA, the CDR3 is TGTGCCAGCAGCCAAAGCGGGAGGGCCAACAATGAGCAGTTCTTC. Protein sequence: CASSQSGRANNEQFF.

This clonotype was detected many times. The chain uses TRBV28 and TRBJ1-2, with D uncertain. Germline lookup yields CDR1 MDHEN and CDR2 SYDVKM. The CDR3 sequence is 13 residues long. V lost 6 bases, J lost 7 bases, and 15 bases lay in between. CDR3 in amino acids: CASSNLGRAGYTF. CDR3 in DNA: TGTGCCAGCAGCAACCTCGGGAGGGCTGGCTACACCTTC.

This clonotype was recorded many times. This chain uses TRBV15 with TRBJ1-3; D is undetermined. Germline V CDR1 and CDR2: LNHNV, YYDKDF (reference sequence). V was pared by 4 bases and J by 4 bases, with 8 bases between. The CDR3 is made up of 13 amino acids. CDR3 amino acids: CATSKVLGNTIYF. CDR3 DNA: TGTGCCACCAGCAAAGTTTTAGGAAACACCATATATTTT.

This clonotype was detected many times. This chain links TRBV7-2 with TRBJ2-1; 8 bases map to TRBD1. CDR1 and CDR2 from the germline V gene are SGHTA and FQGNSA. The J segment lost 4 bases and the V segment lost 1 base, leaving 3 bases of the junction unmatched. CDR3 size: 15 residues. The CDR3 DNA follows: TGTGCCAGCAGCTTAGTCAGGGGGCATTACAATGAGCAGTTCTTC. It codes for CASSLVRGHYNEQFF.

This clonotype was observed at least ten times. The chain recombines TRBV14 with TRBJ2-3, with TRBD2 identical over 8 bases. The CDR3 is made up of 16 amino acids. Germline CDR1 reads SGHDN; CDR2 reads FVKESK. V lost 2 bases, J lost 0 bases, and 4 bases stayed unmatched. The CDR3 DNA follows: TGTGCCAGCAGCCAAACTAGCGGATCAAGCACAGATACGCAGTATTTT. Encoded protein: CASSQTSGSSTDTQYF. The entire variable domain, with the rest obtained from reference TRBV14 and TRBJ2-3, is as follows: EAGVTQFPSHSVIEKGQTVTLRCDPISGHDNLYWYRRVMGKEIKFLLHFVKESKQDESGMPNNRFLAERTGGTYSTLKVQPAELEDSGVYFCASSQTSGSSTDTQYFGPGTRLTVL.

This clonotype was observed many times. The V call is TRBV2, the J call TRBJ1-4; D is possibly TRBD1 (6 bases). Germline lookup yields CDR1 SNHLY and CDR2 FYNNEI. V lost 4 bases and J 2 bases, leaving 14 bases between the germline ends. The CDR3 consists of 16 residues. In DNA, the CDR3 is TGTGCCAGCAGTGTAAAAAGGACAGCGACTAATGAAAAACTGTTTTTT. Translating gives CASSVKRTATNEKLFF.

Many counts were recorded for this clonotype. The J gene is TRBJ1-1, the V gene TRBV10-3, with D unclear. The CDR3 runs to 14 residues. Germline values: CDR1 ENHRY, CDR2 SYGVKD. Trimming left V 6 bases short and J 1 base short, with 12 bases between. The DNA for the CDR3 is TGTGCCATCAGAGCCTCCTCAGAGAACACTGAAGCTTTCTTT. This sequence encodes CAIRASSENTEAFF.

This clonotype was observed many times. The chain joins TRBV24-1 to TRBJ1-5; D not resolved. In germline, CDR1 is KGHDR, CDR2 SFDVKD. This CDR3 has 15 residues. V lost 5 bases to trimming and J lost 2 bases, with 12 bases between them. The CDR3 DNA reads TGTGCCACCAGTGCGGGAGGGAGTGGCAATCAGCCCCAGCATTTT. As protein: CATSAGGSGNQPQHF.

This clonotype was observed many times. The genes are TRBV9 and TRBJ2-2; D may be TRBD2 (6 bases). CDR3 length: 14 residues. Germline V gene data show CDR1 as SGDLS and CDR2 as YYNGEE. Between the trimmed V and J ends, which lost 4 bases and 5 bases, there was a span of 12 bases. CDR3 residues: CASSPGGVTGELFF. The CDR3 DNA reads as TGTGCCAGCAGCCCAGGAGGGGTTACCGGGGAGCTGTTTTTT.

This clonotype showed up many times. This rearrangement joins TRBV6-1 to TRBJ2-5; D is perhaps TRBD1 or TRBD2 (5 bases each). CDR1 and CDR2 from the germline V gene are MNHNS and SASEGT. The CDR3 length is 14 residues. Trimming stripped 5 bases from V and 3 bases from J, with 13 bases between. CDR3 amino acids: CASSTGTREETQYF. DNA of the CDR3: TGTGCCAGCAGTACCGGGACGAGGGAAGAGACCCAGTACTTC.

This clonotype was found many times. CDR3 in DNA: TGTGCCATCAGTAGGACTAGTGGGGTAGATACGCAGTATTTT. Amino acids: CAISRTSGVDTQYF. The chain links TRBV10-3 to TRBJ2-3; 7 bases are shared with TRBD2. V shed 5 bases, J shed 5 bases, and the junction held 7 bases outside the gene matches. Germline lookup yields CDR1 ENHRY and CDR2 SYGVKD. This CDR3 region has 14 residues.

This clonotype was seen at least ten times. V usage is TRBV2 and J usage is TRBJ1-1, with D possibly matching TRBD1 (6 bases). This CDR3 is 13 amino acids long. V gave up 9 bases and J gave up 2 bases, with 13 bases separating them. In germline, CDR1 is SNHLY, CDR2 FYNNEI. In nucleotides, the CDR3 is TGTGCCAGTCGACAGGCTCTTAACACTGAAGCTTTCTTT. This gives the protein CASRQALNTEAFF.

This clonotype occurred many times. V gene TRBV20-1 combines with J gene TRBJ2-1, with 7 nucleotides matching TRBD2. The CDR3 is 13 residues long. The V and J ends lost 6 bases and 7 bases, in that order; junction bases with no gene match: 9. Germline-derived CDR1 and CDR2 are DFQATT and SNEGSKA (reference sequence). CDR3 in amino acids: CSAGAGAGNEQFF. The DNA for the CDR3 is TGCAGTGCAGGTGCGGGAGCGGGGAATGAGCAGTTCTTC.